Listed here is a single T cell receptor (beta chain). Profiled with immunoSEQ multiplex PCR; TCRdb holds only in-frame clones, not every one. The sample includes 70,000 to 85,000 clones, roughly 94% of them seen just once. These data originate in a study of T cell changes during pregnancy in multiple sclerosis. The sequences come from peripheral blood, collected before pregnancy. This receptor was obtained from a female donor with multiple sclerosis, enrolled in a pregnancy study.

The DNA of the CDR3 is TGTGCCAGCAATTTCCTACCGGACAGGAAACATCAGCCCCAGCATTTT. The encoded protein is CASNFLPDRKHQPQHF. The chain links TRBV5-8 to TRBJ1-5; 7 bases fit TRBD1. J gave up 5 bases and V 6 bases, and 14 bases lay outside the gene matches. The V gene's germline CDR1 is SGHTS and CDR2 YDEGEE. The CDR3 sequence is 16 residues long. Looking up the rest from reference TRBV5-8 and TRBJ1-5 gives the full variable domain: EAGVTQSPTHLIKTRGQQATLRCSPISGHTSVYWYQQALGLGLQFLLWYDEGEERNRGNFPPRFSGRQFPNYSSELNVNALELEDSALYLCASNFLPDRKHQPQHFGDGTRLSIL.